Following are 12 T cell receptor beta chains from one sample sequenced in a study of cytomegalovirus exposure and HLA in healthy donors. Sequencing used immunoSEQ multiplex PCR; TCRdb keeps in-frame clones, though not all of them. The table includes around 250,000 clones, 80% to 95% detected once. The specimen sequenced was PBMCs. Receptor source: a woman in her twenties or thirties in good health and CMV-seronegative.

The chain is built from TRBV5-6 and TRBJ2-2; 10 positions agree with TRBD2. V shed 4 bases and J 5 bases; nucleotides not matched to a gene: 11. The V gene's germline CDR1 is SGHDT and CDR2 YYEEEE. The CDR3 has 17 residues. The CDR3 sequence: CASSPPGTSELTGELFF. In nucleotides, the CDR3 is TGTGCCAGCAGCCCTCCCGGGACTAGCGAACTGACCGGGGAGCTGTTTTTT.

This clone came up once. V is TRBV7-9 and J is TRBJ2-7; TRBD1 aligns across 10 bases. The CDR3 extends over 14 amino acids. Looked up from germline, CDR1 is SEHNR and CDR2 is FQNEAQ (reference sequence). V was pared by 4 bases and J by 4 bases, with 4 bases of the junction left unmatched. CDR3 nucleotide sequence: TGTGCCAGCAGCTCGCCGGGACAGGGGTACGAGCAGTACTTC. This translates into CASSSPGQGYEQYF.

In DNA, the CDR3 is TGTGCCAGCAGTTTCGGACCTCCCTACGAGCAGTACTTC. Translated: CASSFGPPYEQYF. This chain connects TRBV27 to TRBJ2-5; D remains ambiguous. The closer fit of TRBJ2-7 to the DNA end suggests the J call may be wrong. Germline V gene sequence: CDR1 MNHEY, CDR2 SMNVEV (reference sequence). The CDR3 loop spans 13 amino acids.

The chain employs TRBV14 and TRBJ2-1, with TRBD2 matching over 14 bases. J lost 5 bases, V lost 4 bases, and 13 bases had no gene match. CDR1 and CDR2 (germline): SGHDN, FVKESK. The CDR3 runs 19 residues. The CDR3 spells CASSPFFGTSGSLNNEQFF. The CDR3 DNA reads as TGTGCCAGCAGCCCATTCTTCGGGACTAGCGGGAGCCTAAACAATGAGCAGTTCTTC.

The chain carries TRBV5-6 and TRBJ2-1, with 9 bases aligning to TRBD1. V shed 4 bases, J shed 6 bases, and the junction held 8 bases outside the gene matches. CDR1 is SGHDT, CDR2 YYEEEE, per germline. The CDR3 loop spans 15 amino acids. The CDR3 sequence: CASSLGTGGFNEQFF. The DNA of the CDR3 is TGTGCCAGCAGCCTCGGTACAGGGGGCTTCAATGAGCAGTTCTTC.

V is TRBV28 and J is TRBJ2-3; D gene ambiguous. V lost 4 bases to trimming and J lost 5 bases, with 16 bases between them. This CDR3 comprises 15 residues. CDR1 is MDHEN and CDR2 is SYDVKM in the germline V gene. Here the CDR3 reads CASSSPFFVGDTQYF. CDR3 coding DNA: TGTGCCAGCAGTTCGCCCTTCTTTGTCGGAGATACGCAGTATTTT.

The chain combines TRBV11-3 with TRBJ2-1; D remains ambiguous. The V gene's germline CDR1 is SGHNT and CDR2 YENEEA. Trimming shortened V by 1 base and J by 5 bases, and 12 bases separated the two germline ends. The CDR3 contains 15 residues. For the CDR3, the DNA is TGTGCCAGCAGCTTAGGCTCGTTACGAAACAATGAGCAGTTCTTC. Translated, it gives CASSLGSLRNNEQFF.

This chain connects TRBV7-6 to TRBJ2-3, with 7 bases identical to TRBD1. The germline CDR1 and CDR2 sequences are SGHVS and FNYEAQ. The CDR3 runs to 13 residues. Germline trimming cut 4 bases from V and 5 bases from J; bases unmatched to any gene: 3. CDR3: CASSSNRGDTQYF. Here the CDR3 DNA reads TGTGCCAGCAGCTCCAACAGGGGAGATACGCAGTATTTT.

The chain carries TRBV27 and TRBJ1-4, with a possible D match to TRBD1 (5 bases). The V end lost 1 base, the J end lost 8 bases, and 14 bases lay between the germline ends. CDR1 is MNHEY and CDR2 is SMNVEV in the germline V gene (reference sequence). The CDR3 is made up of 15 amino acids. CDR3 DNA: TGTGCCAGCAGTTTATTCAGCCAGGGTTTAGAAAAACTGTTTTTT. Protein sequence: CASSLFSQGLEKLFF.

The chain employs TRBV7-9 and TRBJ2-3; D tentatively fits TRBD1 or TRBD2 (6 bases each). The V end was cut by 7 bases, the J end by 14 bases, with 22 bases between. This CDR3 is built from 13 residues. Germline CDR1 reads SEHNR; CDR2 reads FQNEAQ (reference sequence). CDR3 nucleotide sequence: TGTGCCAGCACCAAGGAGGGGGACCGACCGCGGTATTTT. This encodes CASTKEGDRPRYF. The full variable domain, completed using reference TRBV7-9 and TRBJ2-3, is DTGVSQNPRHKITKRGQNVTFRCDPISEHNRLYWYRQTLGQGPEFLTYFQNEAQLEKSRLLSDRFSAERPKGSFSTLEIQRTEQGDSAMYLCASTKEGDRPRYFGPGTRLTVL.

The rearrangement joins TRBV5-6 to TRBJ1-4; D unclear. This CDR3 is built from 17 residues. CDR1 and CDR2 (germline): SGHDT, YYEEEE. V was shortened by 1 base and J by 3 bases, with 16 bases between the two germline ends. In nucleotides, the CDR3 is TGTGCCAGCAGCTTGTTGAGCCTGGGAATTCCTAATGAAAAACTGTTTTTT. It specifies CASSLLSLGIPNEKLFF.

The sample holds many counts of this clone. CDR3 DNA sequence: TGCGCCAGCAGCTCTGGACTATCCGTTGCCGGGGAGCTGTTTTTT. It codes for CASSSGLSVAGELFF. The chain links TRBV5-1 to TRBJ2-2; possible D gene TRBD2, 6 bases. In germline, CDR1 is SGHRS, CDR2 YFSETQ. Trimming removed 3 bases from V and 6 bases from J, with 15 bases in between. This CDR3 region has 15 residues.